The rows below give T cell receptor beta chains drawn from one sample of a study of radiation and T cells in renal cell carcinoma. TCRdb keeps only in-frame clones here, not all; method: immunoSEQ multiplex PCR. The table lists about 78,000 clones, roughly nine tenths of them singletons, with around 6% in the top ten. The material sequenced was blood, taken from a patient whose treatment included radiotherapy and nephrectomy. Source of these receptors: a woman in her 70s with renal cell carcinoma. CDR3s include the opening cysteine and the closing phenylalanine or tryptophan. A D gene is named only where the DNA matches it firmly. Size is omitted from some rows. Given values are once, few, many or a class for expanded clones.

CDR3 protein: CASSRRVDTQYF
CDR3 DNA: TGTGCCAGCAGCAGGCGGGTAGATACGCAGTATTTT
J gene: TRBJ2-3
clone size: -
D gene: -
V gene: TRBV7-2

CDR3 protein: CASQGQGLRFTNTGELFF
CDR3 DNA: TGCGCCAGCCAGGGACAGGGGCTGAGATTTACTAACACCGGGGAGCTGTTTTTT
J gene: TRBJ2-2
clone size: once
D gene: TRBD1
V gene: TRBV4-1

CDR3 protein: CASEGLSPRGTEAFF
CDR3 DNA: TGTGCCAGTGAGGGGTTATCCCCGAGGGGCACTGAAGCTTTCTTT
J gene: TRBJ1-1
clone size: -
D gene: -
V gene: TRBV19

CDR3 protein: CASSQDTSGNTIYF
CDR3 DNA: TGTGCCAGCAGCCAGGACACCTCTGGAAACACCATATATTTT
J gene: TRBJ1-3
clone size: -
D gene: -
V gene: TRBV4-2

CDR3 protein: CASSESDRAFF
CDR3 DNA: TGTGCCAGCAGCGAATCCGACCGAGCTTTCTTT
J gene: TRBJ1-1
clone size: once
D gene: -
V gene: TRBV7-9

CDR3 protein: CASSGLDRVGVEQFF
CDR3 DNA: TGTGCCAGCAGTGGTCTGGACAGGGTAGGGGTTGAGCAGTTCTTC
J gene: TRBJ2-1
clone size: -
D gene: TRBD1
V gene: TRBV25-1

CDR3 protein: CATSMSTIRDTEAFF
CDR3 DNA: TGTGCCACCAGCATGTCGACCATACGGGACACTGAAGCTTTCTTT
J gene: TRBJ1-1
clone size: -
D gene: -
V gene: TRBV15

CDR3 protein: CASSAGGLDGYTF
CDR3 DNA: TGTGCCAGCAGTGCAGGGGGCTTGGATGGCTACACCTTC
J gene: TRBJ1-2
clone size: -
D gene: TRBD1
V gene: TRBV2

CDR3 protein: CASSLMGTDTQYF
CDR3 DNA: TGCGCCAGCAGCTTGATGGGAACAGATACGCAGTATTTT
J gene: TRBJ2-3
clone size: -
D gene: -
V gene: TRBV5-1

CDR3 protein: CASSYRDRTPGAGELFF
CDR3 DNA: TGTGCCAGCAGCTATCGGGACCGAACCCCGGGGGCCGGGGAGCTGTTTTTT
J gene: TRBJ2-2
clone size: -
D gene: -
V gene: TRBV9

CDR3 protein: CASSPRLHNEQFF
CDR3 DNA: TGTGCCAGCAGCCCCCGACTACACAATGAGCAGTTCTTC
J gene: TRBJ2-1
clone size: -
D gene: -
V gene: TRBV7-8

CDR3 protein: CASSLYSAYTEAFF
CDR3 DNA: TGTGCCAGCAGCTTATACAGTGCCTACACTGAAGCTTTCTTT
J gene: TRBJ1-1
clone size: few
D gene: -
V gene: TRBV7-6

CDR3 protein: CASSRDTGLYSYNEQFF
CDR3 DNA: TGTGCCAGCAGCCGGGACACCGGACTCTACTCCTACAATGAGCAGTTCTTC
J gene: TRBJ2-1
clone size: -
D gene: -
V gene: TRBV7-8

CDR3 protein: CASKQRGDSNLATNEKLFF
CDR3 DNA: TGTGCCAGCAAACAGCGGGGGGACAGTAATCTTGCAACTAATGAAAAACTGTTTTTT
J gene: TRBJ1-4
clone size: -
D gene: TRBD1
V gene: TRBV27

CDR3 protein: CASSLTSSGIGEKLFF
CDR3 DNA: TGCGCCAGCAGCTTGACCAGTTCAGGGATCGGGGAAAAACTGTTTTTT
J gene: TRBJ1-4
clone size: -
D gene: -
V gene: TRBV5-1

CDR3 protein: CASSTGTDSNQPQHF
CDR3 DNA: TGTGCCAGCAGCACCGGGACAGATAGCAATCAGCCCCAGCATTTT
J gene: TRBJ1-5
clone size: -
D gene: TRBD1
V gene: TRBV7-9

CDR3 protein: CASSQGGTSYEQYF
CDR3 DNA: TGCGCCAGCAGCCAAGGGGGGACATCCTACGAGCAGTACTTC
J gene: TRBJ2-7
clone size: -
D gene: -
V gene: TRBV4-1

CDR3 protein: CSCRDGNQPQHF
CDR3 DNA: TGCAGCTGTAGGGATGGCAATCAGCCCCAGCATTTT
J gene: TRBJ1-5
clone size: few
D gene: -
V gene: TRBV29-1

CDR3 protein: CASSFGGSSYNEQFF
CDR3 DNA: TGTGCCAGCAGCTTCGGGGGGAGCTCCTACAATGAGCAGTTCTTC
J gene: TRBJ2-1
clone size: -
D gene: TRBD2
V gene: TRBV11-1

CDR3 protein: CASSLTSEAFF
CDR3 DNA: TGTGCCAGCAGCTTAACCTCTGAAGCTTTCTTT
J gene: TRBJ1-1
clone size: -
D gene: -
V gene: TRBV7-2

CDR3 protein: CASSVVAEGRTGELFF
CDR3 DNA: TGTGCCAGCAGCGTAGTTGCCGAGGGGCGCACCGGGGAGCTGTTTTTT
J gene: TRBJ2-2
clone size: -
D gene: -
V gene: TRBV9

CDR3 protein: CASSSHRGPIEQNF
CDR3 DNA: TGTGCCAGCAGCTCCCACAGGGGGCCGATCGAGCAGAACTTC
J gene: TRBJ2-5
clone size: -
D gene: TRBD1
V gene: TRBV7-2

CDR3 protein: CASSESRARDTGELFF
CDR3 DNA: TGTGCCAGCAGTGAATCTAGGGCGAGGGACACCGGGGAGCTGTTTTTT
J gene: TRBJ2-2
clone size: -
D gene: -
V gene: TRBV25-1

CDR3 protein: CASRIVGVETQYF
CDR3 DNA: TGTGCCAGCAGAATCGTAGGGGTGGAGACCCAGTACTTC
J gene: TRBJ2-5
clone size: -
D gene: -
V gene: TRBV2

CDR3 protein: CASSYGMNTEAFF
CDR3 DNA: TGTGCCAGCAGTTACGGAATGAACACTGAAGCTTTCTTT
J gene: TRBJ1-1
clone size: -
D gene: -
V gene: TRBV6-5

CDR3 protein: CAISETTGGAGNPYNEQFF
CDR3 DNA: TGTGCCATCAGTGAAACGACAGGGGGCGCGGGGAATCCTTACAATGAGCAGTTCTTC
J gene: TRBJ2-1
clone size: -
D gene: TRBD1
V gene: TRBV10-3

CDR3 protein: CASSLGAGGAADTQYF
CDR3 DNA: TGCGCCAGCAGCTTGGGGGCAGGGGGCGCCGCAGATACGCAGTATTTT
J gene: TRBJ2-3
clone size: -
D gene: TRBD1
V gene: TRBV5-1

CDR3 protein: CASRPQEAEQYF
CDR3 DNA: TGTGCCAGCAGGCCACAGGAAGCCGAGCAGTACTTC
J gene: TRBJ2-7
clone size: -
D gene: -
V gene: TRBV28

CDR3 protein: CASSVSRLAGNGGELFF
CDR3 DNA: TGTGCCAGCAGTGTGTCGAGACTAGCGGGGAACGGCGGGGAGCTGTTTTTT
J gene: TRBJ2-2
clone size: -
D gene: TRBD2
V gene: TRBV6-1

CDR3 protein: CASSFMTEAFF
CDR3 DNA: TGTGCCAGCAGCTTTATGACTGAAGCTTTCTTT
J gene: TRBJ1-1
clone size: -
D gene: -
V gene: TRBV7-2

CDR3 protein: CASRGQGPQPQHF
CDR3 DNA: TGTGCCAGCAGAGGACAGGGCCCTCAGCCCCAGCATTTT
J gene: TRBJ1-5
clone size: -
D gene: TRBD1
V gene: TRBV6-5

CDR3 protein: CASSGHRGDEQFF
CDR3 DNA: TGTGCCAGCAGCGGTCATCGGGGCGATGAGCAGTTCTTC
J gene: TRBJ2-1
clone size: -
D gene: -
V gene: TRBV9

CDR3 protein: CASSDGGGRNSPLHF
CDR3 DNA: TGTGCCAGCAGTGATGGTGGGGGTAGGAATTCACCCCTCCACTTT
J gene: TRBJ1-6
clone size: -
D gene: -
V gene: TRBV2

CDR3 protein: CAISETVERGYTF
CDR3 DNA: TGTGCCATCAGTGAGACGGTCGAACGGGGCTACACCTTC
J gene: TRBJ1-2
clone size: -
D gene: -
V gene: TRBV10-3

CDR3 protein: CASRTTGSLTEAFF
CDR3 DNA: TGTGCCAGCAGGACAACAGGGTCCCTCACTGAAGCTTTCTTT
J gene: TRBJ1-1
clone size: -
D gene: -
V gene: TRBV5-5

CDR3 protein: CASSLASGDYGYTF
CDR3 DNA: TGCGCCAGCAGCTTGGCCTCTGGGGACTATGGCTACACCTTC
J gene: TRBJ1-2
clone size: -
D gene: -
V gene: TRBV5-1

CDR3 protein: CASSGNNQPQHF
CDR3 DNA: TGTGCCAGCAGCGGTAACAATCAGCCCCAGCATTTT
J gene: TRBJ1-5
clone size: few
D gene: -
V gene: TRBV7-2

CDR3 protein: CASSIVADRTVNTEAFF
CDR3 DNA: TGTGCCAGTAGTATAGTTGCCGACAGAACCGTGAACACTGAAGCTTTCTTT
J gene: TRBJ1-1
clone size: -
D gene: -
V gene: TRBV19

CDR3 protein: CASKPRTGGQETQYF
CDR3 DNA: TGTGCCAGCAAACCCCGGACAGGCGGACAAGAGACCCAGTACTTC
J gene: TRBJ2-5
clone size: -
D gene: TRBD1
V gene: TRBV11-3

CDR3 protein: CASSVGSASTYEQYF
CDR3 DNA: TGTGCCAGCAGCGTAGGGAGCGCCAGCACCTACGAGCAGTACTTC
J gene: TRBJ2-7
clone size: -
D gene: -
V gene: TRBV9

CDR3 protein: CASSQAVAGGHEQFF
CDR3 DNA: TGCGCCAGCAGCCAAGCCGTGGCCGGTGGCCATGAGCAGTTCTTC
J gene: TRBJ2-1
clone size: -
D gene: -
V gene: TRBV4-1

CDR3 protein: CASSEDSYSNQPQHF
CDR3 DNA: TGCGCCAGCAGCGAGGACAGCTATAGCAATCAGCCCCAGCATTTT
J gene: TRBJ1-5
clone size: -
D gene: -
V gene: TRBV5-1

CDR3 protein: CASSLAATYSGELFF
CDR3 DNA: TGCGCCAGCAGCTTGGCCGCCACCTACAGCGGGGAGCTGTTTTTT
J gene: TRBJ2-2
clone size: -
D gene: -
V gene: TRBV5-1

CDR3 protein: CASSSDGTGSTGELFF
CDR3 DNA: TGTGCCAGCAGCTCGGACGGGACAGGGTCCACCGGGGAGCTGTTTTTT
J gene: TRBJ2-2
clone size: -
D gene: TRBD1
V gene: TRBV7-8

CDR3 protein: CASSQGPGHLGNTIYF
CDR3 DNA: TGCGCCAGCAGCCAGGGCCCGGGACACCTTGGAAACACCATATATTTT
J gene: TRBJ1-3
clone size: -
D gene: -
V gene: TRBV4-3

CDR3 protein: CASSLVGPSEGAVYEQYF
CDR3 DNA: TGTGCCAGCAGCTTGGTAGGCCCCAGCGAGGGTGCAGTCTACGAGCAGTACTTC
J gene: TRBJ2-7
clone size: -
D gene: -
V gene: TRBV5-6

CDR3 protein: CASRDPGGYGYTF
CDR3 DNA: TGTGCCAGCAGGGACCCAGGGGGCTATGGCTACACCTTC
J gene: TRBJ1-2
clone size: -
D gene: TRBD1
V gene: TRBV6-1

CDR3 protein: CASSMKRGANTGELFF
CDR3 DNA: TGTGCCAGTAGTATGAAGCGGGGAGCAAACACCGGGGAGCTGTTTTTT
J gene: TRBJ2-2
clone size: -
D gene: TRBD2
V gene: TRBV19

CDR3 protein: CASSFSGGSTDTQYF
CDR3 DNA: TGCGCCAGCAGCTTCAGCGGGGGGAGCACAGATACGCAGTATTTT
J gene: TRBJ2-3
clone size: -
D gene: TRBD2
V gene: TRBV5-1

CDR3 protein: CASSLGVLDPDTQYF
CDR3 DNA: TGTGCCAGCAGCTTAGGAGTACTAGACCCGGATACGCAGTATTTT
J gene: TRBJ2-3
clone size: -
D gene: -
V gene: TRBV7-9

CDR3 protein: CASSQTSDNQPQHF
CDR3 DNA: TGTGCCAGCAGCCAGACATCGGACAATCAGCCCCAGCATTTT
J gene: TRBJ1-5
clone size: few
D gene: -
V gene: TRBV4-2

CDR3 protein: CASSLGGNTEAFF
CDR3 DNA: TGTGCCAGTAGTCTGGGGGGGAACACTGAAGCTTTCTTT
J gene: TRBJ1-1
clone size: -
D gene: -
V gene: TRBV19

CDR3 protein: CASSLVLQVQETQYF
CDR3 DNA: TGTGCCAGCAGCTTAGTTCTACAGGTCCAAGAGACCCAGTACTTC
J gene: TRBJ2-5
clone size: -
D gene: -
V gene: TRBV7-2

CDR3 protein: CASSPLYPDNEQFF
CDR3 DNA: TGTGCCAGCTCACCACTGTATCCGGACAATGAGCAGTTCTTC
J gene: TRBJ2-1
clone size: -
D gene: -
V gene: TRBV18

CDR3 protein: CASRIETGSGNTIYF
CDR3 DNA: TGTGCCAGCAGGATTGAGACGGGATCTGGAAACACCATATATTTT
J gene: TRBJ1-3
clone size: -
D gene: -
V gene: TRBV7-9

CDR3 protein: CASSATTQGNTEAFF
CDR3 DNA: TGTGCCAGCAGCGCCACCACACAGGGGAACACTGAAGCTTTCTTT
J gene: TRBJ1-1
clone size: -
D gene: -
V gene: TRBV7-6

CDR3 protein: CASSSLRRTLTNEQFF
CDR3 DNA: TGTGCCAGCAGTTCACTCCGGCGGACACTTACAAATGAGCAGTTCTTC
J gene: TRBJ2-1
clone size: once
D gene: -
V gene: TRBV13